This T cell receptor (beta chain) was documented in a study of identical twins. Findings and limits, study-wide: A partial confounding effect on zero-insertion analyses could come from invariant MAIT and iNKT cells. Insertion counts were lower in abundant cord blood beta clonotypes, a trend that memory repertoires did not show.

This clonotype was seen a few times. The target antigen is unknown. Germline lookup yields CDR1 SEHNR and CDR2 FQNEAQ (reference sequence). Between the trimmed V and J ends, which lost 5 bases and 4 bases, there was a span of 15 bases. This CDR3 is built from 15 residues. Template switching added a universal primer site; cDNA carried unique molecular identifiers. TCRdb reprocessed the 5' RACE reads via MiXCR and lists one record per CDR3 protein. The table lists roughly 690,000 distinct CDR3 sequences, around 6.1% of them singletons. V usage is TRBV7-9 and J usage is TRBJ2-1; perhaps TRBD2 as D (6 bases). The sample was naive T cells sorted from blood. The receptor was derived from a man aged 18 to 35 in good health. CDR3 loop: CASSPPGVGYNEQFF. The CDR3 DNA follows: TGTGCCAGCAGCCCACCGGGAGTGGGTTACAATGAGCAGTTCTTC. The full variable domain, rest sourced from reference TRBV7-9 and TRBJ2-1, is DTGVSQNPRHKITKRGQNVTFRCDPISEHNRLYWYRQTLGQGPEFLTYFQNEAQLEKSRLLSDRFSAERPKGSFSTLEIQRTEQGDSAMYLCASSPPGVGYNEQFFGPGTRLTVL.